This TCR beta chain emerged from a study of blood T cell repertoires in COVID-19 (dated by TCRdb to 2020 to 2021). Some background on the complete study: Samples from collaborators originated in the United States, Italy and Spain and spanned both the acute and convalescent phases of COVID-19. The prospective study material was composed of cDNA or gDNA derived from T cells, B-cell-depleted T cells, or PBMCs. Subjects who had been exposed to COVID-19, were actively infected with it, or had recovered from it provided the deeply sampled blood TCRbeta repertoires that made up the dataset. The repertoires were released in a freely available public database meant as a resource for research on the immune response to SARS-CoV-2. The samples were drawn from the first 160 participants of the ongoing ImmuneRACE study and from some 1,300 subjects provided by 6 global collaborators. Sample metadata almost always included a de-identified subject ID, COVID-19 status, age in years and sex. HLA class I and class II types, where available, came from metadata supplied by the sample provider rather than from assay-based typing. What the study reported, not specific to this receptor: The quantity of clinical and demographic metadata differed by source and by participant and was supplied without curation.

Regarding this clone: Its target antigen remains unknown. The sample holds no much larger clone one base away, and base qualities are not on file.

The immunoSEQ Assay, a bias-controlled multiplex PCR, was used to amplify TCRbeta CDR3 regions from genomic DNA. In the authors' own workflow: Within the assay, amplification of reference gene primers was used to estimate how many nucleated cells each sample contained. To quantify the absolute abundance of each unique TCRbeta CDR3 rearrangement, sequence reads were collapsed and filtered. For each sample, productive Simpson clonality was calculated by taking the square root of Simpson's diversity index across productive rearrangements. TCRdb holds this immuneACCESS table with in-frame rearrangements only. Some clones are missing; in checked studies, unresolved V genes explain under half, and the rest has no known cause. That table furnishes V, J and clone size, whereas the DNA furnished D and trimming. This sample comprises some 110,000 clones, about 86% of them detected only once. The ten largest clones capture over 35% of the sample.

CDR3 length: 14 amino acids, cysteine to phenylalanine. CDR3 DNA only is kept here, 42 bases in frame from base 1. In the germline V gene (reference sequence), CDR1 corresponds to SGHAT and CDR2 to FQDESV. Between the V and J ends, shortened by 3 bases and 0 bases respectively, the junction contains 8 bases. Whole blood was collected in K2EDTA tubes by collaborating institutions according to the institutions' own protocols. For TCRbeta analysis, collaborators shipped samples as frozen whole blood, isolated PBMCs, or DNA extracted from either of those sample types. This TCR derives from a man aged 80 or over with acute or convalescent COVID-19. The chain uses TRBV11-1 and TRBJ1-2; the D gene identity is not certain. Material: peripheral blood. CDR3 sequence: CASSLTGANYGYTF. Here is the DNA: TGTGCCAGCAGCTTGACCGGAGCTAACTATGGCTACACCTTC.